The T cell receptor beta chain described here comes from a study of a mutant IDH1 vaccine in newly diagnosed glioma. Study in general: First vaccine doses came 4-6 weeks after radiotherapy alone, or with temozolomide cycles. Study-wide points: Vaccine-induced immune responses occurred in 93.3% of patients.

Time point here: week 47, end of study. Every vaccine dose comprised 300 ug of mutant IDH1 20-mer peptide plus topical imiquimod. Sequencing was performed with immunoSEQ multiplex PCR; in TCRdb, only in-frame clones are kept and a portion is missing. The repertoire has roughly 56,000 clones, approximately 80% of them found once; the top ten carry around 4.9%. Notes on this clone: What it binds is unknown.

The TCR was taken from a woman aged 40 to 50 with glioma. Some clones in this sample may be carry-over from other donors' samples. Sample: PBMCs, taken from a glioma patient whose treatment included an IDH1 peptide vaccine.

CDR3 protein: CASSLADLVGYTF. The CDR3 region has the DNA TGTGCCAGCAGCTTGGCAGACCTAGTGGGCTACACCTTC. The chain has TRBV5-4 and TRBJ1-2; D ambiguous. CDR1 is SGHNT and CDR2 is YYREEE in the germline V gene (reference sequence). This CDR3 spans 13 amino acids. V was clipped by 0 bases and J by 8 bases, with 11 bases between them.